This TCR beta chain emerged from a study of blood T cell repertoires in COVID-19. For the study at large: Researchers got acute and convalescent COVID-19 samples from the United States, Italy and Spain. T cells, B-cell-depleted T cells, or PBMCs provided the cDNA or gDNA that served as material.

Source study methods: Estimates of nucleated cell counts were drawn from the amplification of reference gene primers. Only in-frame clones appear in the TCRdb table, and some are missing; sequencing was by immunoSEQ multiplex PCR. V and J calls plus clone size are reproduced from that table; the DNA served to infer D and trimming. The table records about 240,000 clones, approximately 82% of them present only once. There are a few counts of this clone. Germline V gives CDR1 MNHNS, CDR2 SASEGT. The CDR3 totals 13 residues. The V and J ends lost 1 base and 12 bases respectively, with 16 bases between them.

The sequenced material came from peripheral blood. The rearrangement joins TRBV6-1 to TRBJ2-7, with D perhaps matching TRBD1 (5 bases). The TCR sequence derives from a woman aged 18 to 35 with acute or convalescent COVID-19. CDR3 DNA sequence: TGTGCCAGCAGTGAAGTGCCGACAGTGATTTTGTACTTC. Its translation is CASSEVPTVILYF.